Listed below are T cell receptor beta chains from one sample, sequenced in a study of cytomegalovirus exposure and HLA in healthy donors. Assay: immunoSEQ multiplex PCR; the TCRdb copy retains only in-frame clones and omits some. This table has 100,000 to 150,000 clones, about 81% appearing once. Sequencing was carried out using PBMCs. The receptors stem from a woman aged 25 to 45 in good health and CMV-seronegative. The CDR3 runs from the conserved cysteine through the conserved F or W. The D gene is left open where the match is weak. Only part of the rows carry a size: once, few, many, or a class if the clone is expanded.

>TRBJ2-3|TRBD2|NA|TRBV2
TGTGCCAGCAGTTTGACTAGCGGGGGGTTAGATACGCAGTATTTT
CASSLTSGGLDTQYF
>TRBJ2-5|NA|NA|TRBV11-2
TGTGCCAGCAGCCAACAAGAGACCCAGTACTTC
CASSQQETQYF
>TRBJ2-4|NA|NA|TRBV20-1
TGCAGTGCTGCGGAAAACATTCAGTACTTC
CSAAENIQYF
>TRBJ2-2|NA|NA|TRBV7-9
TGTGCCAGCAGCTTCGCGAACACCGGGGAGCTGTTTTTT
CASSFANTGELFF
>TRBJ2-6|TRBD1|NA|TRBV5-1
TGCGCCAGCAACGGACAGGGTTCCGGGGCCAACGTCCTGACTTTC
CASNGQGSGANVLTF
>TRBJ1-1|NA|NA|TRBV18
TGTGCCAGCTCAGCGACAGTGAACACTGAAGCTTTCTTT
CASSATVNTEAFF
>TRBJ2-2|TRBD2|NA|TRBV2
TGTGCCAGCAGTGGGTTAGCGGGGGGGCCGAACACCGGGGAGCTGTTTTTT
CASSGLAGGPNTGELFF
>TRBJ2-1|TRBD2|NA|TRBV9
TGTGCCAGCAGAGCGGAGCGGGGGGGCCCGGATGAGCAGTTCTTC
CASRAERGGPDEQFF
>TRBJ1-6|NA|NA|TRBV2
TGTGCCAGCAGAATAGAAAATTCACCCCTCCACTTT
CASRIENSPLHF
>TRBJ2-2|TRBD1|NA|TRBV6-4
TGTGCCACCGCGGACAGGACGGACACCGGGGAGCTGTTTTTT
CATADRTDTGELFF
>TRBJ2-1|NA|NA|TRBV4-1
TGCGCCAGCAGCCAAGATCCGAGAACGAGCTCCTACAATGAGCAGTTCTTC
CASSQDPRTSSYNEQFF
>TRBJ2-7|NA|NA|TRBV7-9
TGTGCCAGCAGCGAGAATTACGAGCAGTACTTC
CASSENYEQYF
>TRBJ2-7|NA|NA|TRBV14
TGTGCCAGCAGCCAACTAGCGCGGGCCGCCTACGAGCAGTACTTC
CASSQLARAAYEQYF
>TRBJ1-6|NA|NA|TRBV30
TGTGCCTCCGGCGCCAGGGCCGGGTCACCCCTCCACTTT
CASGARAGSPLHF
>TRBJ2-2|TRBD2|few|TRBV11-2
TGTGCCAGCAGCCCTGGACTAGCGGGGGGGTTAGTGGAGCTGTTTTTT
CASSPGLAGGLVELFF
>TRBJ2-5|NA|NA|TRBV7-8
TGTGCCAGCAGCTTAGTGCGGGGCAGAGCGGAAGAGACCCAGTACTTC
CASSLVRGRAEETQYF
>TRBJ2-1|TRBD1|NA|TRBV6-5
TGTGCCAGCAGGCGGCCACAGGGGGCGGGGGAGCAGTTCTTC
CASRRPQGAGEQFF
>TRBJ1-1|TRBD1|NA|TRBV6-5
TGTGCCAGCAGTTACTCCGACAGGGGGCGAACTGAAGCTTTCTTT
CASSYSDRGRTEAFF
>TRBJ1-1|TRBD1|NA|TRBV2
TGTGCCAGCAGGCGACAGGGAATGAACACTGAAGCTTTCTTT
CASRRQGMNTEAFF
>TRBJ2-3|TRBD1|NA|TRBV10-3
TGTGCCATCAACTATTTTGGGGGCAGGGGGCGCTTCCCCACAGATACGCAGTATTTT
CAINYFGGRGRFPTDTQYF
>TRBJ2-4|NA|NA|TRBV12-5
TGTGCTAGTGGTCCCGGGAAAAACATTCAGTACTTC
CASGPGKNIQYF
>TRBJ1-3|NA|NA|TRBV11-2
TGTGCCAGCAGCTTACATGGAAACACCATATATTTT
CASSLHGNTIYF
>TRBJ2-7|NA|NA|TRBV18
TGTGCCAGCTCACCATGGCGACACAGGGAGAGCGAGCAGTACTTC
CASSPWRHRESEQYF
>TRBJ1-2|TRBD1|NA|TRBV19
TGTACCAGTAGTGGAACCGGGACAGGGCGAGGCTACACCTTC
CTSSGTGTGRGYTF
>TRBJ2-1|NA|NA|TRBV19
TGTGCCAGTAGTGGCGGGGTAAGCTCCTACAATGAGCAGTTCTTC
CASSGGVSSYNEQFF
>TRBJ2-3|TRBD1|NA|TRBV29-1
TGCAGCGTTGATCTGGACAGGGCCACAGATACGCAGTATTTT
CSVDLDRATDTQYF
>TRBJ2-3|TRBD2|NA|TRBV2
TGTGCCAGCAGTGAGGATTGGACTAGCGGAGATACGCAGTATTTT
CASSEDWTSGDTQYF
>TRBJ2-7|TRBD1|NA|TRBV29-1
TGCAGCGTCATTCCGGGACAGGGAGACCCCTACGAGCAGTACTTC
CSVIPGQGDPYEQYF
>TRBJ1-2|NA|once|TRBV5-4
TGTGCCAGCAGGTACCCCTCAGGGTCTCTTGGCTACACCTTC
CASRYPSGSLGYTF
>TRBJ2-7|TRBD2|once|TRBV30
TGTGCCTGGAGTCCGCCCGGGACTAGTTTTCGGAGGGAGCAGTACTTC
CAWSPPGTSFRREQYF
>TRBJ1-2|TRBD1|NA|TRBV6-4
TGTGCCAGCAGCCCGACAGGGAGGAGCTATGGCTACACCTTC
CASSPTGRSYGYTF
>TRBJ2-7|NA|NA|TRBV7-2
TGTGCCAGCAGTACGGGCTACGAGCAGTACTTC
CASSTGYEQYF